The present TCR beta chain was sequenced within a study of shared clonotypes between healthy human individuals. Repertoires were generated with immunoSEQ multiplex PCR, while TCRdb's copy carries only in-frame clones and drops some. The table includes 2 million to 2.5 million clones, 85% to 95% detected once. This clone appeared once. Other DNA sequences from this sample encode an identical CDR3 as well. Germline assignment: CDR1 SGHRS and CDR2 YFSETQ. The ends were cut back, 0 bases at V and 0 bases at J, with 10 bases in the middle. The CDR3 runs to 15 residues. The study separated CD4+ cells into CD45RA+ naive and CD45RA-negative memory subsets.

The J gene is TRBJ2-7, the V gene TRBV5-1, with D possibly called TRBD1 or TRBD2 (5 bases each). This TCR was recovered from a man aged 18-30 years in good health. Sample: naive CD4+ T cells sorted from blood. Subset indicated: CD45RA+ positively selected. CDR3 amino acids: CASSLVGGSSYEQYF. CDR3 in DNA: TGCGCCAGCAGCTTGGTTGGGGGAAGCTCCTACGAGCAGTACTTC.